This T cell receptor beta chain was profiled in a study of T cells in Graves' hyperthyroidism and ophthalmopathy. Across the study: Peripheral blood samples were taken at initial diagnosis, prior to any treatment.

Researchers took RNA transcripts and amplified the TCR beta CDR3 regions from them. The study used the HTBI primer set for a first-round RT-PCR of the TCR CDR3. Each CDR3 protein gets one entry after TCRdb re-called the multiplex PCR reads with MiXCR. The table has some 570,000 distinct CDR3 sequences, 17% seen once. Study conclusions and caveats: Ophthalmopathy was identified by the model a median approximately six months ahead of onset.

This clonotype was counted only a few times. Its specificity is not known. V gave up 4 bases and J gave up 5 bases, with 5 bases separating them. Germline-derived CDR1 and CDR2 are MNHNS and SASEGT. This CDR3 contains 11 residues. It was uncontrolled infection, other autoimmune disease, pregnancy or lactation that excluded patients. The genes are TRBV6-1 and TRBJ1-2, with D unresolved. The TCR originated in a woman younger than 30 with Graves' ophthalmopathy. The sample comprised blood. The CDR3 nucleotides are TGTGCCAGCAGTGTAATTTATGGCTACACCTTC. It specifies CASSVIYGYTF.